This T cell receptor (beta chain) was documented in a study of blood T cell repertoires in COVID-19. Study information: Researchers got acute and convalescent COVID-19 samples from the United States, Italy and Spain.

CDR3 length equals 13 residues. V shed 4 bases and J shed 1 base, with 7 bases lying between them. The V gene's germline CDR1 is SGHTA and CDR2 FQGTGA. As originally analysed: By means of reference gene primer amplification, nucleated cell counts were estimated. Measured with immunoSEQ multiplex PCR; TCRdb has only the in-frame clones, and not every one. D and trimming come from the DNA, and the V and J calls and clone size come from that table. The sample lists approximately 200,000 clones; about 85% were seen once. The specimen was peripheral blood. This TCR came from a man in his forties with acute or convalescent COVID-19. V gene TRBV7-3 combines with J gene TRBJ1-1, with D hard to call. The CDR3 nucleotides are TGTGCCAGCAGCTCATCAGGGAACACTGAAGCTTTCTTT. This encodes CASSSSGNTEAFF. Filled out from reference TRBV7-3 and TRBJ1-1, the complete variable domain reads GAGVSQTPSNKVTEKGKYVELRCDPISGHTALYWYRQSLGQGPEFLIYFQGTGAADDSGLPNDRFFAVRPEGSVSTLKIQRTERGDSAVYLCASSSSGNTEAFFGQGTRLTVV.